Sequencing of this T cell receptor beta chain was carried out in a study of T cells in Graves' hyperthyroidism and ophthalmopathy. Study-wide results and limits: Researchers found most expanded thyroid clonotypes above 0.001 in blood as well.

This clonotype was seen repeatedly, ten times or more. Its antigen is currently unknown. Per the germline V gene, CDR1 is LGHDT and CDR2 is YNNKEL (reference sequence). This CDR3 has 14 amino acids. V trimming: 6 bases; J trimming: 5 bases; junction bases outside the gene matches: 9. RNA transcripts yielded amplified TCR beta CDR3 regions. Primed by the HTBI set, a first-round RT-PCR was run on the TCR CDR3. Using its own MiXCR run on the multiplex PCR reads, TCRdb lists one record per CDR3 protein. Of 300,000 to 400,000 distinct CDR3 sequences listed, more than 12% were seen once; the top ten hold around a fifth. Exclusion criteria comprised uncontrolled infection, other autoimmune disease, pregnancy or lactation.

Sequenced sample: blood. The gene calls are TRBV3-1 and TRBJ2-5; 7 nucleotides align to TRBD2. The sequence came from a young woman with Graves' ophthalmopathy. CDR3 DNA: TGTGCCAGCAGGAAGGGAGGGCGATTTGAGACCCAGTACTTC. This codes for CASRKGGRFETQYF.